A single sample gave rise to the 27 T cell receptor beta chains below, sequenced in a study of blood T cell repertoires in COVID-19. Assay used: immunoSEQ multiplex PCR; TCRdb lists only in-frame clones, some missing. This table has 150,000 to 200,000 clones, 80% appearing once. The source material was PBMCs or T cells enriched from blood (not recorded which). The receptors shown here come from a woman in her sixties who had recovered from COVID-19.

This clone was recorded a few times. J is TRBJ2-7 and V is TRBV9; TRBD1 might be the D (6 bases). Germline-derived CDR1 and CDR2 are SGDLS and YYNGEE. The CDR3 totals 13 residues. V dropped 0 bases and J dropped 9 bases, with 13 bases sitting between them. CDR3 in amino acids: CASSVVTGFGQYF. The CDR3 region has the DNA TGTGCCAGCAGCGTAGTAACAGGGTTTGGGCAGTACTTC.

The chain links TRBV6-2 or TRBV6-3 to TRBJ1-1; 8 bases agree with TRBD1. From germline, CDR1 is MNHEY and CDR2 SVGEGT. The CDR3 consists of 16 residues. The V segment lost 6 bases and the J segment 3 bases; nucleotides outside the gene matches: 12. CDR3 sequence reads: CASSSQGVGVYTEAFF. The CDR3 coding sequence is TGTGCCAGCAGCTCACAGGGGGTAGGGGTGTACACTGAAGCTTTCTTT.

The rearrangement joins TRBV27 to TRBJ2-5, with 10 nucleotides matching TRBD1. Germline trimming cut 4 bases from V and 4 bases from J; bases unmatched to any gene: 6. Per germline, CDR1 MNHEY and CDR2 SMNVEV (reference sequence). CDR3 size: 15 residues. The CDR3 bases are TGTGCCAGCAGTTCCCCCGGGACAGGGGTAGAGACCCAGTACTTC. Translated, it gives CASSSPGTGVETQYF.

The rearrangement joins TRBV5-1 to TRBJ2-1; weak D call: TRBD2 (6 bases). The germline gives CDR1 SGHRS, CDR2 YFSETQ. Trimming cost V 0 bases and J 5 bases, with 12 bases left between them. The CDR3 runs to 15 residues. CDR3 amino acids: CASSLVGGKDNEQFF. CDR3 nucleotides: TGCGCCAGCAGCTTGGTGGGGGGAAAGGACAATGAGCAGTTCTTC.

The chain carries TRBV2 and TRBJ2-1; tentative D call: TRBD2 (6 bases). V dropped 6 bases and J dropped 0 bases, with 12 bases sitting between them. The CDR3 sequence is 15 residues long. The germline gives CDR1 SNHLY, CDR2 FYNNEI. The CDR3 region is CASSDSGASYNEQFF. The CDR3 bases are TGTGCCAGCAGCGATAGCGGAGCCTCCTACAATGAGCAGTTCTTC.

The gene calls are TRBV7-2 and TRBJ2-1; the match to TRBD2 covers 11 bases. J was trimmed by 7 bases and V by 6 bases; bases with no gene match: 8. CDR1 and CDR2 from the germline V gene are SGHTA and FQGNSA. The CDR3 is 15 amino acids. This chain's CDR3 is CASSFSGGASNEQFF. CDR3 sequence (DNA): TGTGCCAGCAGTTTTAGCGGGGGGGCCTCGAATGAGCAGTTCTTC.

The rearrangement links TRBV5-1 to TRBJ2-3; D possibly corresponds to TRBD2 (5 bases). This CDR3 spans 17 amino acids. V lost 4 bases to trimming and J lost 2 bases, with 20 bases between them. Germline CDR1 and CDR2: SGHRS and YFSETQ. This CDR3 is CASSRSLYGEITDTQYF. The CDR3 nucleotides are TGCGCCAGCAGCAGGTCACTCTACGGGGAAATCACAGATACGCAGTATTTT.

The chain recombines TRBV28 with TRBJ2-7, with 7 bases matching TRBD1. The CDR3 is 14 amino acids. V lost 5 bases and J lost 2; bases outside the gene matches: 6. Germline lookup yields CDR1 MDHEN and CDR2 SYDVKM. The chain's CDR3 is CASSGDSRPYEQYF. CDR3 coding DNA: TGTGCCAGCAGTGGGGACAGTCGACCCTACGAGCAGTACTTC. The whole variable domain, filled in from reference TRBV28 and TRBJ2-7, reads DVKVTQSSRYLVKRTGEKVFLECVQDMDHENMFWYRQDPGLGLRLIYFSYDVKMKEKGDIPEGYSVSREKKERFSLILESASTNQTSMYLCASSGDSRPYEQYFGPGTRLTVT.

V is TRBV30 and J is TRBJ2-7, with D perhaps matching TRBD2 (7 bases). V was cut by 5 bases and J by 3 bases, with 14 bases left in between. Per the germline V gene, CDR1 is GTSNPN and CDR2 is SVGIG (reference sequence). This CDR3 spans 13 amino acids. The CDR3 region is CAWGGAASYEQYF. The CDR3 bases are TGTGCCTGGGGGGGGGCTGCCAGCTACGAGCAGTACTTC.

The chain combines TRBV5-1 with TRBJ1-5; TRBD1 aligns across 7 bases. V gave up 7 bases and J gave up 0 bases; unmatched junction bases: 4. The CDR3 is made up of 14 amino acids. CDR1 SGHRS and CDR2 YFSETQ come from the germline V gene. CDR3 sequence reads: CASLTGSSNQPQHF. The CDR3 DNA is TGCGCCAGCTTGACAGGGTCTAGCAATCAGCCCCAGCATTTT. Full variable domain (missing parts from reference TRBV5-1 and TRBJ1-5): KAGVTQTPRYLIKTRGQQVTLSCSPISGHRSVSWYQQTPGQGLQFLFEYFSETQRNKGNFPGRFSGRQFSNSRSEMNVSTLELGDSALYLCASLTGSSNQPQHFGDGTRLSIL.

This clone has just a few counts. This CDR3 is CASSYSATGGNTEAFF. DNA of the CDR3: TGTGCCAGCAGTTACTCGGCAACAGGGGGGAACACTGAAGCTTTCTTT. J is TRBJ1-1 and V is TRBV6-5; 8 bases align to TRBD1. J gave up 1 base and V 0 bases, and 4 bases lay outside the gene matches. The CDR3 contains 16 residues. Germline loops: CDR1 MNHEY, CDR2 SVGAGI.

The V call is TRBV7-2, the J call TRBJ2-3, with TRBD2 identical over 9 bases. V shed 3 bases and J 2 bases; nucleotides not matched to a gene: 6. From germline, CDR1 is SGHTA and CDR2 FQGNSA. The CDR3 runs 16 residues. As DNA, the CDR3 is TGTGCCAGCAGCTTTGTGCGGGGGGGGAACACAGATACGCAGTATTTT. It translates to CASSFVRGGNTDTQYF.

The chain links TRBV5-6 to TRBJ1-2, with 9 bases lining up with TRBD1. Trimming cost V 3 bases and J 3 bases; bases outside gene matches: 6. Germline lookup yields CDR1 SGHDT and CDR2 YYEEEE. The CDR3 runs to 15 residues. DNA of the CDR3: TGTGCCAGCAGCTCGGGACAGGGTCATTACTATGGCTACACCTTC. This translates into CASSSGQGHYYGYTF. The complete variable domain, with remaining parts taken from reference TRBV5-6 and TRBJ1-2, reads DAGVTQSPTHLIKTRGQQVTLRCSPKSGHDTVSWYQQALGQGPQFIFQYYEEEERQRGNFPDRFSGHQFPNYSSELNVNALLLGDSALYLCASSSGQGHYYGYTFGSGTRLTVV.

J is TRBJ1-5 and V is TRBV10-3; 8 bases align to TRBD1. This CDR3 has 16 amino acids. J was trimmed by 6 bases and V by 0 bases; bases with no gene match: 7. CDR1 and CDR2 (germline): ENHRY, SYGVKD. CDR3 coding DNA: TGTGCCATCAGTGAGTCCCCCCAGGGGGCGAGTCAGCCCCAGCATTTT. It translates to CAISESPQGASQPQHF.

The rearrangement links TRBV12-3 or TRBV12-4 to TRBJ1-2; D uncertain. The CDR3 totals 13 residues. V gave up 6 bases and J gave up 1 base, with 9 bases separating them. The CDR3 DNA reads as TGTGCCAGCAGCCCGCAGGATAACTATGGCTACACCTTC. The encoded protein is CASSPQDNYGYTF.

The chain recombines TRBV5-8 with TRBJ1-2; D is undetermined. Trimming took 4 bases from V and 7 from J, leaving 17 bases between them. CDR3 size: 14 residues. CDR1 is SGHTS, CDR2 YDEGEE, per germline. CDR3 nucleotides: TGTGCCAGCAGCCAAAGGCGGAGTTTAAGTGGCTACACCTTC. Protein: CASSQRRSLSGYTF.

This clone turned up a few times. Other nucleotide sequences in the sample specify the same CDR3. The CDR3 DNA reads TGCGCCAGCAGCTGGGGACAGGGAAACACTGAAGCTTTCTTT. Translating gives CASSWGQGNTEAFF. The chain joins TRBV5-1 to TRBJ1-1; 9 positions agree with TRBD1. V lost 3 bases, J lost 2 bases, and 2 bases stayed unmatched. Looked up from germline, CDR1 is SGHRS and CDR2 is YFSETQ. The CDR3 loop spans 14 amino acids.

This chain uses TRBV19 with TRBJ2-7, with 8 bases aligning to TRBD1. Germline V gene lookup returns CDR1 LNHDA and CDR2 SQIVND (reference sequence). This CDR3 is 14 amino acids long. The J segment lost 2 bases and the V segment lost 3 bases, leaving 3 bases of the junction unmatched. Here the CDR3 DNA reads TGTGCCAGTAGTATTACAGGGGGACCCTACGAGCAGTACTTC. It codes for CASSITGGPYEQYF.

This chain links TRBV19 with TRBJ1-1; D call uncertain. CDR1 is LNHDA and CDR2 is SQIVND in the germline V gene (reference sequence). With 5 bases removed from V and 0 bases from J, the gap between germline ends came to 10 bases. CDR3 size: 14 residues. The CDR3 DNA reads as TGTGCCAGTAGTGGGAGACCTTTGAACACTGAAGCTTTCTTT. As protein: CASSGRPLNTEAFF.

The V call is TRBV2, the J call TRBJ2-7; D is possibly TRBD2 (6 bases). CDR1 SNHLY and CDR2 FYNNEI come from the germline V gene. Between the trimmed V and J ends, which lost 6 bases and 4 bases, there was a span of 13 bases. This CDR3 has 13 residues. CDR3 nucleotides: TGTGCCAGCAGCGCCCCAGCGGGTTACGAGCAGTACTTC. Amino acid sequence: CASSAPAGYEQYF.

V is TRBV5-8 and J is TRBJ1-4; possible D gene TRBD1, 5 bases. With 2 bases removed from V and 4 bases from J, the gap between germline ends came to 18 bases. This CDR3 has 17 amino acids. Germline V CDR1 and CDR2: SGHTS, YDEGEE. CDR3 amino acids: CASSFLGRSGGNEKLFF. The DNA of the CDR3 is TGTGCCAGCAGCTTCCTGGGACGGTCGGGGGGTAATGAAAAACTGTTTTTT.

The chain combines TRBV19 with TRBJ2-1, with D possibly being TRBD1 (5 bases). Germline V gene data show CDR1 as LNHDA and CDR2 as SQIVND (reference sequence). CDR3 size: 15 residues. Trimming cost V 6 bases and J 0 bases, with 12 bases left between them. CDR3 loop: CASRQDGTSYNEQFF. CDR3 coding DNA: TGTGCCAGTAGACAGGACGGTACCTCCTACAATGAGCAGTTCTTC.

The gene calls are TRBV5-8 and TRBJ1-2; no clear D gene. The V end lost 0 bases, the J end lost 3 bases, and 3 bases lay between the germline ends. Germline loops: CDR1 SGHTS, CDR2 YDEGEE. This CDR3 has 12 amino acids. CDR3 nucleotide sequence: TGTGCCAGCAGCTTGGCAGACTATGGCTACACCTTC. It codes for CASSLADYGYTF.

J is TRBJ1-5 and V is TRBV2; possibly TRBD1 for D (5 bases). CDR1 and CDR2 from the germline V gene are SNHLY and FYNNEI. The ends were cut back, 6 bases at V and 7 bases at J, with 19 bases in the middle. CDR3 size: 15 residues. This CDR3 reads CASRMGGGALQPQHF. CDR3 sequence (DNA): TGTGCCAGCAGGATGGGGGGAGGGGCTTTGCAGCCCCAGCATTTT.

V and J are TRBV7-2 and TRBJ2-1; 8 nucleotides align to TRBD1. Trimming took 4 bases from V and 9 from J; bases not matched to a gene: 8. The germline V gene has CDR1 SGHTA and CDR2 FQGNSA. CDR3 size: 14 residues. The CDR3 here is CASSSLQGASEQFF. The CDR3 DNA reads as TGTGCCAGCAGCTCCCTCCAGGGGGCGAGTGAGCAGTTCTTC.

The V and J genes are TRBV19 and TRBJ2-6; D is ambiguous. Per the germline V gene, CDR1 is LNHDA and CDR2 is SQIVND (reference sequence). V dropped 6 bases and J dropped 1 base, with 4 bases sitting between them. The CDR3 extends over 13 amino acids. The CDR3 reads CASSGSGANVLTF. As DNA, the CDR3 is TGTGCCAGTAGCGGGTCTGGGGCCAACGTCCTGACTTTC.

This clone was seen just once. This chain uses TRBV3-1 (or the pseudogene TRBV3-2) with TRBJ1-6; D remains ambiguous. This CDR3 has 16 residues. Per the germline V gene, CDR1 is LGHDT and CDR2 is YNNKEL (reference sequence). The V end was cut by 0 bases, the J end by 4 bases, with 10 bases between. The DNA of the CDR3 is TGTGCCAGCAGCCAAGATCAGAGACATTATAATTCACCCCTCCACTTT. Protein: CASSQDQRHYNSPLHF.